This paragraph covers one T cell receptor beta chain sequence. Its antigen is still unknown. These data originate in a study of T cells expressing NK-cell markers. Findings and caveats of the study: In four donors, dominant clonotypes made up 28.3-60.1% of CD3+CD56-NKG2C+ cells.

TCRdb reworked the 5' RACE reads into one entry per CDR3 protein, no DNA. This sample contains roughly 350,000 distinct CDR3 sequences. Input material: blood T cells: a sorted CD56 or NKG2C T cell subset, CD4+ or CD8+ T cells, or bulk PBMC T cells (not recorded which). The receptor was isolated from a man aged 18 to 69 in good health.

The CDR3 here is CASRPSSWGTDTQYF. The chain couples TRBV28 to TRBJ2-3; TCRdb designates TRBD1, a call that cannot be tested without DNA. The germline V gene encodes CDR1 MDHEN and CDR2 SYDVKM. CDR3 length: 15 residues.